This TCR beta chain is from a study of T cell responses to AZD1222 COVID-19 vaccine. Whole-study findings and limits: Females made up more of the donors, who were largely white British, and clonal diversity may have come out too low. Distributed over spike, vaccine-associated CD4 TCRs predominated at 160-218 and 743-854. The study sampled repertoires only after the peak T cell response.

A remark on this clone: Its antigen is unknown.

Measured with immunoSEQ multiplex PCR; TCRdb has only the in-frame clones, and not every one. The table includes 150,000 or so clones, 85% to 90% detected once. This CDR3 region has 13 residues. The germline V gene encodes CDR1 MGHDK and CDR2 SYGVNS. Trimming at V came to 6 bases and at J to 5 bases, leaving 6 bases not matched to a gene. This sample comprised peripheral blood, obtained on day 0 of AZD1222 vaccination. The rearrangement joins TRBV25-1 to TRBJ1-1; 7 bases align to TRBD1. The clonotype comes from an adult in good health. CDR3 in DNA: TGTGCCAGCAGCCGACAGGGTTGGACTGAAGCTTTCTTT. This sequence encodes CASSRQGWTEAFF.